The clone carrying this T cell receptor beta chain has a single count. The source of the sample is a study of blood T cell repertoires in COVID-19. This CDR3 is 14 amino acids long. Germline CDR1 and CDR2: SQVTM and ANQGSEA. V lost 4 bases to trimming and J lost 3 bases; unmatched junction nucleotides: 4. Sequencing was performed with immunoSEQ multiplex PCR; in TCRdb, only in-frame clones are kept and a portion is missing. The sample shows some 100,000 clones, about 86% of them seen only once. The origin of this receptor is a woman aged 70 to 79 with acute or convalescent COVID-19. The chain employs TRBV29-1 and TRBJ2-7; 12 nucleotides match TRBD2. The sample consisted of peripheral blood. This CDR3 reads CSVVTLAGGYEQYF. The CDR3, as DNA: TGCAGCGTTGTAACACTAGCGGGAGGCTACGAGCAGTACTTC.